This T cell receptor (beta chain) was captured in a study of metastatic and nonmetastatic thyroid tumors. Across the whole study: Repertoires of blood and of tissue (tumor or nodule) from malignant and benign thyroid patients were compared. General study points: Malignant thyroid tumors reportedly exceeded benign nodules significantly in TCR beta diversity, with the difference appearing in blood and tumor.

Original handling: Building a distant-metastasis classifier for papillary thyroid cancer drew on CDR3 differences across clinicopathological groups. TCRdb re-analyzed the PCR reads through MiXCR. It is TCRdb's table, rather than the study itself, that gives the V and J calls and clone size. The sample lists tens of thousands of clones; 24% were seen once. Germline V gene sequence: CDR1 LGHNA, CDR2 YNFKEQ. V trimming: 6 bases; J trimming: 7 bases; junction bases outside the gene matches: 6. The CDR3 totals 13 residues. In its sample, this clone was seen many times. The antigen remains undetermined. All patients were treatment-naive before thyroid surgery.

Input material: tumor tissue. This clonotype originated in a female donor with papillary thyroid cancer or a benign thyroid nodule (not recorded which). Some clones in this sample may be carry-over from other donors' samples. The chain joins TRBV4-2 to TRBJ1-2; TRBD1 matches at 9 bases. This CDR3 reads CASRPTGGFGYTF. CDR3 nucleotide sequence: TGTGCCAGCAGGCCGACAGGGGGTTTTGGCTACACCTTC.